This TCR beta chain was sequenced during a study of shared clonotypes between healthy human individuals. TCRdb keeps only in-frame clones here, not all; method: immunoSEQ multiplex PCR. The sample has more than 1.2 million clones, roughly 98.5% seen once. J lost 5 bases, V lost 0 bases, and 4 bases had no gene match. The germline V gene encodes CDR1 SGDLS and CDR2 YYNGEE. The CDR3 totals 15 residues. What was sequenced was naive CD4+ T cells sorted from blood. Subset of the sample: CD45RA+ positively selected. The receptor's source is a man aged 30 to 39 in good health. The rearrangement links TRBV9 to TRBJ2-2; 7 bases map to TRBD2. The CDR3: CASSVVGEGTGELFF. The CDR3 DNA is TGTGCCAGCAGCGTAGTGGGGGAGGGTACCGGGGAGCTGTTTTTT.